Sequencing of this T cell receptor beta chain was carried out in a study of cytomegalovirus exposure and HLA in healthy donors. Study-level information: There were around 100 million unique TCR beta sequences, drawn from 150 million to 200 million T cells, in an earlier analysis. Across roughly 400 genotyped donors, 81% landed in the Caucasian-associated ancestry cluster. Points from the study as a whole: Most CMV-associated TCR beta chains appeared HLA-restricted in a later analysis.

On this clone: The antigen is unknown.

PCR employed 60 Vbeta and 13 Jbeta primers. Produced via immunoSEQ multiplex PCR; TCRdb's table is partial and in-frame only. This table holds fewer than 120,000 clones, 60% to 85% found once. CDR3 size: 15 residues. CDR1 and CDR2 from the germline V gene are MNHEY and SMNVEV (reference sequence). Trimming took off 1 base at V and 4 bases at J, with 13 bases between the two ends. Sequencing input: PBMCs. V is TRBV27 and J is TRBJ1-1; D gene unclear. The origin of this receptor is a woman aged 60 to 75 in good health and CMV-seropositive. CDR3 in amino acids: CASSLYNSLGTEAFF. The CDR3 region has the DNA TGTGCCAGCAGTTTATACAACAGCCTGGGCACTGAAGCTTTCTTT.